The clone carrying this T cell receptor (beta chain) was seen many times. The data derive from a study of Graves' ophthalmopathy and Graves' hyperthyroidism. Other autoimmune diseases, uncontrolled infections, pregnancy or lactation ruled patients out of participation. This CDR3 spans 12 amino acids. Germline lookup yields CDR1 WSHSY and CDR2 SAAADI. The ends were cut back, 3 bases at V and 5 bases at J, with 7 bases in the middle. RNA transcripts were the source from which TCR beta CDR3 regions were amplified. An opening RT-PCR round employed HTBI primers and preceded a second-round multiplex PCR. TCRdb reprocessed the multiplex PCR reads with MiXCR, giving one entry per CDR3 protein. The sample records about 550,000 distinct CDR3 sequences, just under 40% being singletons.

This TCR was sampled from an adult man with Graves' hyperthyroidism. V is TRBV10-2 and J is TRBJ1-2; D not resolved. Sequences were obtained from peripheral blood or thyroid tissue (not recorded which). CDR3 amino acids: CASSDVGYGYTF. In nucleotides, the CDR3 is TGCGCCAGCAGTGATGTTGGGTATGGCTACACCTTC.